This is a list of T cell receptor beta chains from one sample in a study of identical twins. Each CDR3 protein gets one entry after TCRdb re-called the 5' RACE reads with MiXCR. The table has roughly 1,500,000 distinct CDR3 sequences, around 33% seen once; the top ten hold 0.25% to 0.3%. Specimen: cord blood. The source is a newborn girl in good health. Each CDR3 is given with its conserved first and last residue. D genes are given only for firm matches. Clone size is stated in some rows and not others, as once, few, many or a class when expanded.

clone_size,d_call,j_call,v_call,cdr3_aa,cdr3_nt
few,-,TRBJ1-2,TRBV21-1,CASSKVGGSYGYTF,TGTGCCAGCAGCAAAGTTGGGGGTTCCTATGGCTACACCTTC
-,-,TRBJ2-1,TRBV5-1,CASSFRGPNNEQFF,TGCGCCAGCAGCTTCCGAGGACCCAACAATGAGCAGTTCTTC
-,-,TRBJ2-3,TRBV4-1,CASSQDSGLRKDTQYF,TGCGCCAGCAGCCAAGATTCAGGTCTAAGGAAGGATACGCAGTATTTT
once,-,TRBJ2-7,TRBV24-1,CATSDSVTGRHEQYF,TGTGCCACCAGTGATTCCGTGACAGGGAGGCACGAGCAGTACTTC
-,TRBD2,TRBJ2-1,TRBV20-1,CSATETSGRSEQFF,TGCAGTGCCACCGAAACTAGCGGGAGATCTGAGCAGTTCTTC
-,-,TRBJ2-7,TRBV27,CASSPYSSLYEQYF,TGTGCCAGCAGTCCTTATTCGTCCCTCTACGAGCAGTACTTC
few,-,TRBJ1-5,TRBV28,CASSTLRGGRGFQPQHF,TGTGCCAGCAGTACCCTGCGTGGGGGGAGAGGATTTCAGCCCCAGCATTTT
-,-,TRBJ2-3,TRBV5-1,CASSLHLPDTQYF,TGCGCCAGCAGCTTGCACCTTCCCGATACGCAGTATTTT
-,-,TRBJ2-3,TRBV5-1,CASTGVSTDTQYF,TGCGCCAGCACCGGAGTTAGCACAGATACGCAGTATTTT
-,TRBD2,TRBJ2-7,TRBV7-9,CASSFTLAVSYEQYF,TGTGCCAGCAGCTTTACCCTAGCGGTCTCCTACGAGCAGTACTTC
-,TRBD1,TRBJ1-1,TRBV20-1,CSASRTGSLEAFF,TGCAGTGCTAGTAGGACAGGGAGTTTGGAAGCTTTCTTT
few,-,TRBJ1-5,TRBV5-1,CASSLRVDYSNQPQHF,TGCGCCAGCAGCCTTAGAGTGGATTATAGCAATCAGCCCCAGCATTTT
many,-,TRBJ2-7,TRBV6-1,CASSDPTGTWGYEQYF,TGTGCCAGCAGTGACCCTACAGGCACCTGGGGCTACGAGCAGTACTTC
-,-,TRBJ1-5,TRBV20-1,CSARDRRGIQPQHF,TGCAGTGCTAGAGATCGTAGAGGGATTCAGCCCCAGCATTTT
-,TRBD2,TRBJ2-1,TRBV24-1,CATSDGLAGDNEQFF,TGTGCCACCAGTGATGGGCTAGCGGGGGACAATGAGCAGTTCTTC
many,-,TRBJ2-1,TRBV24-1,CATSDFSSYNEQFF,TGTGCCACCAGTGATTTTAGCTCCTACAATGAGCAGTTCTTC
-,-,TRBJ1-1,TRBV18,CASSPSNANTEAFF,TGTGCCAGCTCACCGTCCAACGCAAACACTGAAGCTTTCTTT
-,TRBD2,TRBJ2-7,TRBV5-1,CASSLEWTSGELSYNEQYF,TGCGCCAGCAGCTTGGAGTGGACTAGCGGGGAACTCTCCTACAATGAGCAGTACTTC
-,TRBD1,TRBJ1-4,TRBV5-6,CASSHGTVAEKLFF,TGTGCCAGCAGCCACGGGACAGTTGCTGAAAAACTGTTTTTT
many,-,TRBJ2-3,TRBV29-1,CSVRRGGPDTQYF,TGCAGCGTTAGGAGGGGGGGCCCGGATACGCAGTATTTT
-,-,TRBJ2-7,TRBV27,CASSLGPGLEQYF,TGTGCCAGCAGTTTAGGACCGGGGCTCGAGCAGTACTTC
-,TRBD2,TRBJ2-3,TRBV20-1,CSANGLAGGPPSTDTQYF,TGCAGTGCTAACGGACTAGCGGGGGGGCCCCCAAGCACAGATACGCAGTATTTT
few,TRBD1,TRBJ1-1,TRBV10-3,CAIRRTGRLMNTEAFF,TGTGCCATCAGAAGGACAGGCCGACTTATGAACACTGAAGCTTTCTTT
few,-,TRBJ2-5,TRBV11-2,CASSLIRALETQYF,TGTGCCAGCAGCTTAATAAGGGCTTTGGAGACCCAGTACTTC
few,TRBD2,TRBJ2-3,TRBV3-1,CASSLQRGPDTQYF,TGTGCCAGCAGCCTACAGCGGGGGCCAGATACGCAGTATTTT
many,TRBD2,TRBJ2-7,TRBV4-2,CASSQVGTRDYEQYF,TGTGCCAGCAGCCAAGTTGGGACTAGAGACTACGAGCAGTACTTC
-,TRBD2,TRBJ2-7,TRBV5-1,CASSVGLAGGLSEQYF,TGCGCCAGCAGCGTGGGACTAGCGGGGGGGCTTAGTGAGCAGTACTTC
few,TRBD1,TRBJ2-7,TRBV20-1,CSAIGTGGSYNEQYF,TGCAGTGCCATAGGAACAGGGGGCTCCTACAATGAGCAGTACTTC
-,-,TRBJ1-2,TRBV30,CAWGRTVNGYTF,TGTGCCTGGGGCAGGACAGTGAACGGCTACACCTTC
many,-,TRBJ2-7,TRBV10-3,CAIGGHSYEQYF,TGTGCCATCGGGGGACACTCCTACGAGCAGTACTTC
-,TRBD1,TRBJ2-7,TRBV20-1,CSARVSNRGQQSYEQYF,TGCAGTGCTAGAGTCAGTAACAGGGGGCAACAATCCTACGAGCAGTACTTC
few,-,TRBJ2-1,TRBV3-1,CASSQDLARTYNEQFF,TGTGCCAGCAGCCAAGATCTAGCGAGAACCTACAATGAGCAGTTCTTC
-,-,TRBJ2-5,TRBV20-1,CSARGGSQGWRETQYF,TGCAGTGCTAGAGGGGGCTCACAGGGTTGGAGGGAGACCCAGTACTTC
few,TRBD2,TRBJ2-1,TRBV2,CASGRGASYNEQFF,TGTGCCAGCGGGCGGGGGGCCTCCTACAATGAGCAGTTCTTC
-,TRBD1,TRBJ1-2,TRBV19,CASKIRQGALGYTF,TGTGCCAGTAAAATACGACAGGGAGCCCTTGGCTACACCTTC
-,-,TRBJ2-7,TRBV20-1,CSARAPSYNEQYF,TGCAGTGCTAGGGCGCCTTCCTACAATGAGCAGTACTTC